This TCR beta chain is drawn from a study of T cells in localized non-small cell lung cancer. The V and J ends lost 5 bases and 5 bases respectively, with 22 bases between them. Germline values: CDR1 SGHNT, CDR2 YENEEA. The CDR3 has 17 residues. Sequencing was performed with immunoSEQ multiplex PCR; in TCRdb, only in-frame clones are kept and a portion is missing. This sample carries about 1,600 clones, approximately 17% of them seen once, and the ten largest clones take around 10%. The sequence derives from a male donor aged 60 or older with stage III squamous cell lung carcinoma. The sample in question was normal lung tissue next to the tumor, obtained before any cancer treatment. The J gene is TRBJ2-1, the V gene TRBV11-3; D might be TRBD2 (6 bases). The CDR3 nucleotides are TGTGCCAGCAGCCGCGCCGGGGGTACACTTCGGGACAATGAGCAGTTCTTC. Protein product: CASSRAGGTLRDNEQFF.